Below are 7 T cell receptor beta chains sequenced from a single sample in a study of cytomegalovirus exposure and HLA in healthy donors. A multiplex PCR was run with 60 Vbeta primers and 13 Jbeta primers. This table comes from immunoSEQ multiplex PCR, and its TCRdb copy is limited to in-frame clones, with some not included. The sample lists 150,000 to 200,000 clones, around 80% occurring once. What was sequenced was PBMCs. Receptors were obtained from a woman aged 25 to 45 in good health and CMV-seropositive.

The CDR3: CASCRTSGGTDTQYF. The CDR3 coding sequence is TGTGCCAGCTGCCGGACTAGCGGGGGTACAGATACGCAGTATTTT. This chain links TRBV2 with TRBJ2-3; 13 bases fit TRBD2. Germline V gene sequence: CDR1 SNHLY, CDR2 FYNNEI. The CDR3 spans 15 residues. J was trimmed by 3 bases and V by 8 bases; bases with no gene match: 5.

This rearrangement joins TRBV7-9 to TRBJ1-1; 7 bases are a match to TRBD1. The V and J ends lost 7 bases and 4 bases, in that order; junction bases with no gene match: 6. CDR3 length: 13 amino acids. The germline V gene has CDR1 SEHNR and CDR2 FQNEAQ (reference sequence). CDR3 region: CASTPGGVTEAFF. CDR3 sequence (DNA): TGTGCCAGCACTCCAGGGGGTGTCACTGAAGCTTTCTTT.

The sample holds one count of this clone. The chain couples TRBV9 to TRBJ2-7; D is possibly TRBD2 (6 bases). Germline V lookup: CDR1 SGDLS, CDR2 YYNGEE. This CDR3 is 15 amino acids long. Deletions cut 0 bases from V and 6 bases from J, with 16 bases between. This chain's CDR3 is CASSVGPLGGGEQYF. CDR3 nucleotides: TGTGCCAGCAGCGTAGGCCCCCTTGGGGGAGGCGAGCAGTACTTC. Combining the CDR3 with reference TRBV9 and TRBJ2-7 gives the whole variable domain DSGVTQTPKHLITATGQRVTLRCSPRSGDLSVYWYQQSLDQGLQFLIQYYNGEERAKGNILERFSAQQFPDLHSELNLSSLELGDSALYFCASSVGPLGGGEQYFGPGTRLTVT.

The chain recombines TRBV27 with TRBJ1-5; the D is unclear. Trimming pared 6 bases from V and 1 base from J, leaving 13 bases between. CDR1 is MNHEY and CDR2 is SMNVEV in the germline V gene (reference sequence). CDR3 size: 15 residues. The CDR3 loop reads CASRTRSGSNQPQHF. The CDR3 nucleotides read TGTGCCAGCAGGACCAGGTCCGGCAGCAATCAGCCCCAGCATTTT.

V and J are TRBV2 and TRBJ1-4, with a possible D match to TRBD1 (6 bases). The germline V and J ends were trimmed by 7 bases and 3 bases, with 12 bases remaining between them. Germline loops: CDR1 SNHLY, CDR2 FYNNEI. CDR3 size: 14 residues. CDR3 nucleotide sequence: TGTGCCAGCACCCAACAGGGTTCTAATGAAAAACTGTTTTTT. It specifies CASTQQGSNEKLFF.

This clone was counted between two and nine times. This rearrangement joins TRBV10-1 to TRBJ2-2; 9 nucleotides align to TRBD1. Germline CDR1 reads WNHNN; CDR2 reads SYGVQD (reference sequence). V trimming: 3 bases; J trimming: 6 bases; junction bases outside the gene matches: 8. CDR3 length equals 16 residues. Here the CDR3 reads CASSESRQGVPGELFF. The CDR3 coding sequence is TGCGCCAGCAGTGAATCCCGACAGGGGGTTCCCGGGGAGCTGTTTTTT.

This chain connects TRBV6-5 to TRBJ1-6; D ambiguous. The CDR3 extends over 15 amino acids. Between the trimmed V and J ends, which lost 2 bases and 8 bases, there was a span of 13 bases. The germline V gene has CDR1 MNHEY and CDR2 SVGAGI. The CDR3 loop is CASSYRGNSDSPLHF. The CDR3 DNA reads as TGTGCCAGCAGTTACCGGGGAAACTCAGATTCACCCCTCCACTTT.